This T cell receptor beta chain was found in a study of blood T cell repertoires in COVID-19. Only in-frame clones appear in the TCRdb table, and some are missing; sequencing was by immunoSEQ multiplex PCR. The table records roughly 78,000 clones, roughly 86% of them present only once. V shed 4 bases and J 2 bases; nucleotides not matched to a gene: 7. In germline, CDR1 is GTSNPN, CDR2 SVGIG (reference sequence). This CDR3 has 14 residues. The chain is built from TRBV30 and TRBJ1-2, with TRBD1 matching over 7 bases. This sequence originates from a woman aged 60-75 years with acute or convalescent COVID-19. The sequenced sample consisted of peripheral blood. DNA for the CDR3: TGTGCCTGGAAAGGGCTGGACAGGAACTATGGCTACACCTTC. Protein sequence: CAWKGLDRNYGYTF. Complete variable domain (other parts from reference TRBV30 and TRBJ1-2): SQTIHQWPATLVQPVGSPLSLECTVEGTSNPNLYWYRQAAGRGLQLLFYSVGIGQISSEVPQNLSASRPQDRQFILSSKKLLLSDSGFYLCAWKGLDRNYGYTFGSGTRLTVV.